This TCR beta chain was sequenced in a study of T cell repertoires in cytomegalovirus infection. Overall study: Use of recently identified HLA-C-restricted and well-studied HLA-B-restricted CMV epitopes was part of the study. It was the public TCR beta signatures that indicated both CMV infection and matching HLA type.

TCRdb analysed the reads with MiXCR anew, one entry per CDR3 protein. This sample yields around 360,000 distinct CDR3 sequences, of which around a third are seen a single time; approximately 13% belongs to the top ten. Of note for this clonotype: What it recognizes is unknown.

Findings of the study overall: The response measured ex vivo was dominated by TCR beta clonotypes (HLA-C-restricted and CMV-specific). Of the TCR beta families, the public ones yielded a cumulative frequency that identified carriers of CMV plus the relevant HLA.

This clonotype was obtained from a human donor in good health (CMV status not recorded). Some clones in this sample may be carry-over from other donors' samples. The input for sequencing was cultured PBMCs, taken from culture after CMV antigen stimulation.

CDR3 coding DNA: TGTGCCAGCAGCTTGCGGGGGGGCCAGCTGTATTTT. Its protein is CASSLRGGQLYF. The rearrangement links TRBV7-2 to TRBJ2-3; 9 bases agree with TRBD2. The length of the CDR3 is 12 residues. CDR1 and CDR2 from the germline V gene are SGHTA and FQGNSA. The trim removed 3 bases at V and 14 bases at J, leaving 6 bases unmatched.